What follows are 32 T cell receptor beta chains derived from one specimen sequenced in a study of vaccination and CD4 T cells after COVID-19. Documented treatment: 10-day PBMC culture with coronavirus spike peptide pools or control peptides (ViraFEST assay). With the Oncomine TCR Beta short-read assay, DNA from cultured CD4+ T cells was sequenced. Via MiXCR, TCRdb re-called the PCR reads, giving one row per CDR3 protein. The sample records 8,500 to 14,000 distinct CDR3 sequences, around 47% being singletons. Their recognized antigens are unknown. The sample was CD4+ T cells from blood, cultured in vitro. These receptors originate from a human donor who had recovered from COVID-19.

This clonotype has a handful of counts. This rearrangement joins TRBV19 to TRBJ1-5; the D gene is possibly TRBD1 (5 bases). The CDR3 extends over 13 amino acids. The germline V gene has CDR1 LNHDA and CDR2 SQIVND (reference sequence). V lost 8 bases and J 5 bases, leaving 13 bases between the germline ends. This chain's CDR3 is CASAGAVDQPQHF. Written as DNA, the CDR3 is TGTGCCAGTGCCGGGGCGGTGGATCAGCCCCAGCATTTT. Full variable domain (outside the CDR3, taken from reference TRBV19 and TRBJ1-5): DGGITQSPKYLFRKEGQNVTLSCEQNLNHDAMYWYRQDPGQGLRLIYYSQIVNDFQKGDIAEGYSVSREKKESFPLTVTSAQKNPTAFYLCASAGAVDQPQHFGDGTRLSIL.

This clonotype came up a few times. The chain has TRBV6-1 and TRBJ1-2, with D unclear. V was trimmed by 2 bases and J by 8 bases, leaving 12 bases between them. The CDR3 runs 13 residues. Germline CDR1 is MNHNS and CDR2 is SASEGT. For the CDR3, the DNA is TGTGCCAGCAGTGAAACCACATCTAGGGGCTACACCTTC. Protein: CASSETTSRGYTF.

The chain employs TRBV2 and TRBJ2-2; D might be TRBD2 (6 bases). The CDR3 has 16 amino acids. V was trimmed by 1 base and J by 6 bases, leaving 15 bases between them. The germline CDR1 and CDR2 sequences are SNHLY and FYNNEI. As DNA, the CDR3 is TGTGCCAGCAGTGAAGGTGGGGACTTCGGAGCCGGGGAGCTGTTTTTT. It translates to CASSEGGDFGAGELFF.

Notes on this clonotype: At one end, the junction sequence differs from germline, possibly due to a read error. The V gene is TRBV7-2, the J gene TRBJ1-1; 10 nucleotides match TRBD1. Germline CDR1 is SGHTA and CDR2 is FQGNSA. This CDR3 spans 14 amino acids. CDR3 amino acids: CASSLGQGNAEAFF. The CDR3 nucleotides are TGTGCCAGCAGCTTGGGACAGGGGAACGCTGAAGCTTTCTTT.

Concerning this clonotype itself: The junction differs from germline at one of its ends, possibly a read error. The chain recombines TRBV15 with TRBJ1-4, with 7 nucleotides matching TRBD1. CDR1 is LNHNV, CDR2 YYDKDF, per germline (reference sequence). The CDR3 contains 14 residues. CDR3 nucleotide sequence: TGTGCCACCGCCTCGGGACAGATTAATGGAAAACTGTTTTTT. It is translated as CATASGQINGKLFF.

This clonotype appeared a few times. CDR3 DNA sequence: TGCAGTGCCCCCCCGCCGGGGCGCAGCTATGGCTACACCTTC. Amino acid sequence: CSAPPPGRSYGYTF. The chain joins TRBV20-1 to TRBJ1-2; possible D gene TRBD1, 5 bases. V was pared by 6 bases and J by 4 bases, with 18 bases between. Per germline, CDR1 DFQATT and CDR2 SNEGSKA (reference sequence). The CDR3 has 14 amino acids.

This clonotype was seen a few times. The chain combines TRBV6-5 with TRBJ2-7; possible D gene TRBD2, 6 bases. The CDR3 contains 15 residues. From germline, CDR1 is MNHEY and CDR2 SVGAGI. V lost 0 bases and J 2 bases, leaving 11 bases between the germline ends. The CDR3 loop is CASSYSEGKTYEQYF. CDR3 sequence (DNA): TGTGCCAGCAGTTACTCGGAGGGGAAAACCTACGAGCAGTACTTC.

There are a few counts of this clonotype. The chain uses TRBV6-5 and TRBJ1-6; 8 bases match TRBD1. The CDR3 contains 17 residues. V lost 0 bases to trimming and J lost 3 bases; unmatched junction nucleotides: 4. Germline V gene data show CDR1 as MNHEY and CDR2 as SVGAGI. CDR3 residues: CASSYSITGGYNSPLHF. Here the CDR3 DNA reads TGTGCCAGCAGTTACTCGATTACAGGGGGCTATAATTCACCCCTCCACTTT.

CDR3 sequence (DNA): TGTGCCAGCAGTTACTCACCCACTAGCGGGGGCGACAATGAGCAGTTCTTC. Protein sequence: CASSYSPTSGGDNEQFF. This chain uses TRBV6-2 or TRBV6-3 with TRBJ2-1; 11 nucleotides align to TRBD2. The CDR3 extends over 17 amino acids. The germline CDR1 and CDR2 sequences are MNHEY and SVGEGT. The junction had 6 bases not matched to a gene; V was cut back by 0 bases and J by 5 bases.

The chain links TRBV20-1 to TRBJ1-1; TRBD1 matches at 9 bases. The V segment lost 5 bases and the J segment 4 bases; nucleotides outside the gene matches: 11. In germline, CDR1 is DFQATT, CDR2 SNEGSKA (reference sequence). CDR3 length: 15 residues. Here the CDR3 reads CSAVNPGQGSTEAFF. The CDR3, as DNA: TGCAGTGCTGTAAACCCGGGACAGGGAAGCACTGAAGCTTTCTTT.

The chain combines TRBV2 with TRBJ1-2; D unclear. Germline V gene sequence: CDR1 SNHLY, CDR2 FYNNEI. With 5 bases removed from V and 3 bases from J, the gap between germline ends came to 13 bases. The CDR3 is made up of 14 amino acids. CDR3 nucleotides: TGTGCCAGCAGTAGGAGTATTGCTGACTATGGCTACACCTTC. Translated, it gives CASSRSIADYGYTF.

This sequence joins TRBV12-3 or TRBV12-4 and TRBJ1-6; D might be TRBD1 (6 bases). The CDR3 loop spans 15 amino acids. The V end was cut by 7 bases, the J end by 5 bases, with 15 bases between. This CDR3 reads CASKPGQDHNSPLHF. DNA of the CDR3: TGTGCCAGCAAACCGGGACAAGACCATAATTCACCCCTCCACTTT.

This clonotype came up a few times. The chain recombines TRBV2 with TRBJ1-2, with 11 nucleotides matching TRBD1. This CDR3 is built from 12 residues. The ends lost 7 bases at V and 7 bases at J; junction bases unmatched: 2. The germline V gene has CDR1 SNHLY and CDR2 FYNNEI. The CDR3 bases are TGTGCCAGCATTGGGACAGGGGGTGGCTACACCTTC. Protein sequence: CASIGTGGGYTF. Combining the CDR3 with reference TRBV2 and TRBJ1-2 gives the whole variable domain EPEVTQTPSHQVTQMGQEVILRCVPISNHLYFYWYRQILGQKVEFLVSFYNNEISEKSEIFDDQFSVERPDGSNFTLKIRSTKLEDSAMYFCASIGTGGGYTFGSGTRLTVV.

This clonotype was observed a handful of times. The gene calls are TRBV2 and TRBJ1-5; 8 bases match TRBD1. This CDR3 has 15 residues. V trimming: 5 bases; J trimming: 2 bases; junction bases outside the gene matches: 5. Germline CDR1 and CDR2: SNHLY and FYNNEI. Here the CDR3 reads CASSPTGAGNQPQHF. The CDR3 DNA is TGTGCCAGCAGTCCGACAGGGGCCGGCAATCAGCCCCAGCATTTT.

This clonotype was found a few times. The genes are TRBV6-2 or TRBV6-3 and TRBJ2-3; 9 nucleotides agree with TRBD2. CDR1 is MNHEY and CDR2 is SVGEGT in the germline V gene. V was clipped by 5 bases and J by 3 bases; unmatched bases: 3. This CDR3 is built from 14 residues. The CDR3 region has the DNA TGTGCCAGCAGTGCGGGGGGGTGGACAGATACGCAGTATTTT. This sequence encodes CASSAGGWTDTQYF.

There are a few counts of this clonotype. The chain combines TRBV6-5 with TRBJ1-1; D may be TRBD1 (6 bases). CDR1 and CDR2 (germline): MNHEY, SVGAGI. V lost 2 bases to trimming and J lost 12 bases, with 16 bases between them. This CDR3 region has 13 residues. The CDR3 is CASSYEEGGVTFF. The CDR3 nucleotides read TGTGCCAGCAGTTACGAGGAAGGGGGGGTGACTTTCTTT.

The sample holds one count of this clonotype. The CDR3 loop reads CASSVDRAYEQYF. The CDR3 DNA reads TGTGCCAGCAGTGTGGACAGAGCCTACGAGCAGTACTTC. The gene calls are TRBV6-1 and TRBJ2-7; maybe TRBD1 (6 bases). CDR3 size: 13 residues. With 4 bases removed from V and 2 bases from J, the gap between germline ends came to 9 bases. Germline V gene sequence: CDR1 MNHNS, CDR2 SASEGT.

The chain has TRBV24-1 and TRBJ2-2; D is unresolved. This CDR3 has 13 amino acids. V lost 0 bases to trimming and J lost 5 bases, with 3 bases between them. Germline CDR1 KGHDR, CDR2 SFDVKD. CDR3 sequence reads: CATSDLYTGELFF. The CDR3 DNA follows: TGTGCCACCAGTGATTTGTATACCGGGGAGCTGTTTTTT.

This rearrangement joins TRBV14 to TRBJ1-4; 8 bases line up with TRBD1. CDR1 SGHDN and CDR2 FVKESK come from the germline V gene. Germline trimming cut 4 bases from V and 8 bases from J; bases unmatched to any gene: 3. The CDR3 has 13 residues. The CDR3 spells CASSPTGVEKLFF. CDR3 DNA sequence: TGTGCCAGCAGCCCGACAGGGGTGGAAAAACTGTTTTTT. Supplemented by reference TRBV14 and TRBJ1-4, the full variable domain reads EAGVTQFPSHSVIEKGQTVTLRCDPISGHDNLYWYRRVMGKEIKFLLHFVKESKQDESGMPNNRFLAERTGGTYSTLKVQPAELEDSGVYFCASSPTGVEKLFFGSGTQLSVL.

This clonotype was seen just once. This sequence joins TRBV14 and TRBJ1-1, with 9 bases aligning to TRBD1. Germline trimming cut 5 bases from V and 2 bases from J; bases unmatched to any gene: 9. The germline V gene encodes CDR1 SGHDN and CDR2 FVKESK. The CDR3 sequence is 16 residues long. Written as DNA, the CDR3 is TGTGCCAGCAGCAGAAGACCGGGACAGGGAAACACTGAAGCTTTCTTT. Translation gives CASSRRPGQGNTEAFF.

The V and J genes are TRBV20-1 and TRBJ2-1; D perhaps matches TRBD2 (6 bases). Germline V gene lookup returns CDR1 DFQATT and CDR2 SNEGSKA (reference sequence). V lost 6 bases and J 4 bases, leaving 13 bases between the germline ends. The CDR3 spans 13 residues. CDR3 loop: CSAGGVRYNEQFF. The CDR3 DNA reads as TGCAGTGCGGGAGGCGTCAGGTACAATGAGCAGTTCTTC.

CDR3 DNA: TGTGCCAGCAGTTTCCACGGAGGTGAAGGCTACACCTTC. Protein product: CASSFHGGEGYTF. The chain employs TRBV27 and TRBJ1-2; no clear D. The V and J ends lost 3 bases and 8 bases respectively, with 13 bases between them. The germline V gene has CDR1 MNHEY and CDR2 SMNVEV (reference sequence). The CDR3 runs to 13 residues.

The gene calls are TRBV6-1 and TRBJ2-5; D remains ambiguous. The CDR3 is 14 amino acids. Germline CDR1 and CDR2: MNHNS and SASEGT. Trimming took 2 bases from V and 9 from J, leaving 16 bases between them. The CDR3 DNA sequence: TGTGCCAGCAGTGAACGGACCGCCTCGGTGTCCCAGTACTTC. Its protein product is CASSERTASVSQYF.

The gene calls are TRBV7-9 and TRBJ2-7; tentatively, D is TRBD1 (6 bases). CDR1 SEHNR and CDR2 FQNEAQ come from the germline V gene (reference sequence). V was shortened by 5 bases and J by 3 bases, with 20 bases between the two germline ends. The CDR3 extends over 16 amino acids. The CDR3 protein is CASSTTRTVEIYEQYF. The CDR3 coding sequence is TGTGCCAGCAGCACTACCCGGACAGTGGAAATCTACGAGCAGTACTTC.

The chain recombines TRBV6-5 with TRBJ1-1; the D gene is possibly TRBD1 (5 bases). The germline gives CDR1 MNHEY, CDR2 SVGAGI. Between the trimmed V and J ends, which lost 0 bases and 5 bases, there was a span of 7 bases. The CDR3 spans 13 residues. The CDR3 is CASSYSGVTEAFF. CDR3 DNA sequence: TGTGCCAGCAGTTACTCGGGGGTAACTGAAGCTTTCTTT.

V gene TRBV12-3 or TRBV12-4 combines with J gene TRBJ2-7, with D tentatively TRBD2 (6 bases). The V end lost 5 bases, the J end lost 6 bases, and 17 bases lay between the germline ends. This CDR3 has 14 amino acids. CDR3 residues: CASSTSWQGGEQYF. The CDR3, as DNA: TGTGCCAGCAGTACCTCCTGGCAGGGAGGCGAGCAGTACTTC.

The gene calls are TRBV6-1 and TRBJ1-3; D unresolved. The CDR3 runs to 17 residues. Germline CDR1 is MNHNS and CDR2 is SASEGT. V was shortened by 4 bases and J by 0 bases, with 16 bases between the two germline ends. For the CDR3, the DNA is TGTGCCAGCAGTGTTGCTATAGACGCTAGCTCTGGAAACACCATATATTTT. It codes for CASSVAIDASSGNTIYF.

The rearrangement uses TRBV5-6 and TRBJ1-1; D is unclear. CDR3 length: 12 amino acids. The V end lost 1 base, the J end lost 7 bases, and 8 bases lay between the germline ends. Germline V gene lookup returns CDR1 SGHDT and CDR2 YYEEEE. CDR3 sequence (DNA): TGTGCCAGCAGCTTGAGGGAGGGTGAAGCTTTCTTT. Translated, it gives CASSLREGEAFF.

This chain uses TRBV12-3 or TRBV12-4 with TRBJ2-7; weak D call: TRBD2 (6 bases). This CDR3 contains 13 residues. Trimming stripped 3 bases from V and 2 bases from J, with 8 bases between. In DNA, the CDR3 is TGTGCCAGCAGTTTCCGACTAGCCTACGAGCAGTACTTC. It encodes CASSFRLAYEQYF.

The chain links TRBV2 to TRBJ1-1; no firm D call. The V end lost 7 bases, the J end lost 1 base, and 13 bases lay between the germline ends. The CDR3 has 14 amino acids. Germline V gene sequence: CDR1 SNHLY, CDR2 FYNNEI. The CDR3 loop reads CASILMASNTEAFF. CDR3 coding DNA: TGTGCCAGCATCCTAATGGCGTCGAACACTGAAGCTTTCTTT.

This sequence joins TRBV4-3 and TRBJ1-2; 7 bases fit TRBD1. Losses at the gene ends were 2 bases for V and 2 bases for J; bases not matched to a gene: 8. CDR3 length equals 16 residues. In germline, CDR1 is LGHNA, CDR2 YSLEER. CDR3 protein: CASSQHPGQINYGYTF. In DNA form, the CDR3 reads TGCGCCAGCAGCCAACACCCGGGACAGATAAACTATGGCTACACCTTC.

In its sample, this clonotype was seen once. V gene TRBV11-2 combines with J gene TRBJ2-1; 13 bases agree with TRBD2. V was pared by 5 bases and J by 6 bases, with 4 bases of the junction left unmatched. This CDR3 region has 15 residues. Looked up from germline, CDR1 is SGHAT and CDR2 is FQNNGV. CDR3 amino acids: CASSQGLAGPNEQFF. In DNA, the CDR3 is TGTGCCAGCAGCCAGGGACTAGCGGGGCCCAATGAGCAGTTCTTC.